This T cell receptor beta chain was observed in a study of shared clonotypes between healthy human individuals (dated by TCRdb to between 2020 and 2021). Regarding the research as a whole: A couple of women and a few men aged 18 to 49 years were included in the cohort. For each donor, CD4 naive and CD4 memory were each run on three plates, CD8 naive on two plates, and CD8 memory on one plate. To estimate repertoire size and how much clonotype sharing occurs between individuals, the study deeply sequenced the blood TCR repertoires of several healthy adults. To increase sequencing depth and limit assay-specific biases, different laboratories used diverse techniques to prepare libraries and sequence TCR repertoires. Each donor's leukapheresis produced roughly between roughly 0.85 and 9.5 billion PBMCs. General study outcomes and caveats: Pairwise subsampling led to the expectation that sequencing depth would affect the degree of clonotype sharing among donors. Rarefaction of sorted-subset datasets indicated incomplete sequencing despite the large sequencing depth. Sampling was limited to blood, and TCR repertoires in tissue likely differ from TCR repertoires in blood. Higher generation probabilities were observed for clonotypes shared by all four sorted-subset donors than for non-shared clonotypes. Sharing across a handful of donors was observed for roughly 5.4% of naive CD4, over 3% of naive CD8, 2.3% of memory CD4, and roughly 0.4% of memory CD8 clonotypes. Naive subsets generally had larger estimated clonotype richness than memory subsets. The small number of donors limited the genetic and exposure-history diversity represented.

Healthy HIV-negative adults with no recently reported acute infections or vaccinations were included as donors. Every donor was a Caucasian adult residing in Nashville, Tennessee, USA. CD4+ T cells were enriched through magnetic negative selection, after which naive cells were positively selected on CD45RA and the remaining negative fraction served as the memory subset. After blood collection by leukapheresis, PBMCs were isolated using Ficoll-Histopaque density gradient centrifugation and then cryopreserved in the vapor phase of liquid nitrogen. Analytical flow cytometry was used to check the purity and quantity of each magnetically sorted T cell population. Genomic DNA was isolated from every sorted fraction and measured by UV absorbance on a Nanodrop 2000c. Using the deep immunoSEQ assay, TCR CDR3 regions were amplified from genomic DNA by multiplex PCR. Extracted genomic DNA from each cell subset was distributed evenly across all wells of several immunoSEQ 96-well plates, and each plate was treated as a replicate. For sorted subsets, 200 to 250 ng genomic DNA, equal to tens of thousands of T cell genomes, was loaded into each replicate PCR. The purified libraries were quantified using a Qubit 3.0 fluorometer, sized with a Bioanalyzer 2100, and then quantified again using the KAPA Library Quantification kit. Every immunoSEQ 96-well plate was sequenced on a dedicated single-read 150-cycle Illumina NextSeq 550 flow cell. Regarding the original processing steps: The immunoSEQ output contained only junctional sequences without quality scores, so filtering could not match that applied to full-length reads. To assign V/J genes and CDR3, sequences were annotated against IMGT germline references using PyIR, a Python wrapper for IgBLAST v1.9. Reads were filtered out if the reads had weak V/J assignments (E-value above 1e-6), no CDR3, stop codons, out-of-frame junctions, or ambiguous translated residues. V3J clonotypes were defined by identical inferred V gene, J gene, and CDR3 amino acid sequence. To compute the percentage overlap between repertoires, the number of shared unique clonotypes was divided by the size of the smaller repertoire. Repertoire richness was assessed with RTK rarefaction, the Chao1 estimator, and Recon v2.1 estimates of unobserved clonotypes. OLGA was used to compute generation probabilities for all TCRbeta clonotypes that the gDNA method yielded from a handful of donors. Drawn from immuneACCESS, this table holds only the in-frame rearrangements with V and J called that TCRdb kept. Clones are partly lost; checked studies trace under half to an unresolved V gene and leave the rest unexplained. V and J calls and clone size are as listed in that table; D and trimming were resolved from the DNA. Here the sample has about 1 million clones; about three quarters occur a single time. 1.4% to 1.5% of the sample belongs to the ten largest clones.

Counted from cysteine to phenylalanine, this CDR3 has 16 amino acids. The only DNA kept is the CDR3, 48 bases in frame from the first base. The junction shows trimming of 0 bases on V and 6 bases on J, plus 19 bases between the germline ends. From a lookup of the germline V gene, CDR1 and CDR2 are SGHDT and YYEEEE. This clone was seen a handful of times. What this receptor recognizes is not known. The sample holds no much larger clone one base away, and base qualities are not on file. This TCR was sampled from a man aged 18 to 30 in good health. Sequencing was performed on memory CD4+ T cells sorted from blood. The meaning of the sample's cell subset or site label: CD45RA-negative fraction. The V and J segments used are TRBV5-6 and TRBJ2-7, with a tentative D call of TRBD1 or TRBD2, each matching 7 bases. CDR3 sequence: CASSLVRQGGVTEQYF. The bases are TGTGCCAGCAGCTTGGTCCGACAGGGAGGGGTCACCGAGCAGTACTTC.